These T cell receptor beta chains were read from a single sample in a study of T cell repertoires in cytomegalovirus infection. These TCRs are of unknown antigen specificity. One entry per CDR3 protein, called by TCRdb with MiXCR from the reads. The repertoire holds approximately 140,000 distinct CDR3 sequences, with roughly a quarter as singletons. The sequencing sample was made of PBMCs, sequenced either directly or after in vitro stimulation (not recorded which). The receptors were sampled from a human donor in good health (CMV status not recorded). Some clones in this sample may be carry-over from other donors' samples. The CDR3 runs from the conserved cysteine through the conserved F or W. A D gene is named only where the DNA matches it firmly. Clone size is shown for a subset of rows, as once, few, many or a class of expanded clone.

d_call,j_call,v_call,clone_size,cdr3_nt,cdr3_aa
TRBD1,TRBJ1-2,TRBV5-1,.,TGCGCCAGCAGACCTACAGGGGTAGTCTATGGCTACACCTTC,CASRPTGVVYGYTF
.,TRBJ1-6,TRBV4-1,many,TGCGCCAGCAGCCAAGTGGGAGCAGGGGAGAGCTCCTATAATTCACCCCTCCACTTT,CASSQVGAGESSYNSPLHF
TRBD2,TRBJ2-1,TRBV5-1,.,TGCGCCAGCAGCTTGGGCGGGAGCACCTACAATGAGCAGTTCTTC,CASSLGGSTYNEQFF
.,TRBJ1-2,TRBV19,.,TGTGCCAGTACTGGGGGACCCTATGGCTACACCTTC,CASTGGPYGYTF
TRBD2,TRBJ2-5,TRBV7-2,many,TGTGCCAGCAGCTCCGGACTAGCGATAGAGACCCAGTACTTC,CASSSGLAIETQYF
TRBD2,TRBJ2-7,TRBV6-2/TRBV6-3,few,TGTGCCAGCAGTCGCTATATTAGCGGGAGCTACGAGCAGTACTTC,CASSRYISGSYEQYF
.,TRBJ1-2,TRBV25-1,.,TGTGCCAGCAGTGACGCTGGGGCGGGGAGAGGCTACACCTTC,CASSDAGAGRGYTF
.,TRBJ1-2,TRBV30,.,TGTGCCTCTCGCTCGGGGAGCTATGGCTACACCTTC,CASRSGSYGYTF
.,TRBJ1-3,TRBV28,.,TGTGCCTCCCACAGCCCGGGAAACACCATATATTTT,CASHSPGNTIYF
.,TRBJ2-2,TRBV4-1,.,TGCGCCAGCAGCCAAGGTCATGGAACTGGCGGGGAGCTGTTTTTT,CASSQGHGTGGELFF
.,TRBJ1-3,TRBV7-2,few,TGTGCCAGCAGCTTAGCTGAGGGGGCTGGAAACACCATATATTTT,CASSLAEGAGNTIYF
TRBD2,TRBJ2-1,TRBV20-1,.,TGCAGTGCTAGAGGGACTAGCGGGAGTTTTGGTTTCGATGAGCAGTTCTTC,CSARGTSGSFGFDEQFF
TRBD1,TRBJ1-4,TRBV20-1,.,TGCAGTGCCTCTTCCGGGACAGGGAGGAACAATGAAAAACTGTTTTTT,CSASSGTGRNNEKLFF
.,TRBJ2-2,TRBV28,.,TGTGCCAGCAGTTTTTTGGTGACTGCGCAGGAGCTGTTTTTT,CASSFLVTAQELFF